This record covers a single TCR beta chain. This specimen belongs to a study of shared clonotypes between healthy human individuals. Clones were sequenced by immunoSEQ multiplex PCR, and TCRdb holds only the in-frame ones, with some missing. The sample yields about 380,000 clones, about 96% seen once. Trimming stripped 3 bases from V and 4 bases from J, with 19 bases between. CDR1 is SGHNT, CDR2 YENEEA, per germline. The CDR3 extends over 17 amino acids. Donors included only healthy HIV-negative adults lacking recent acute infections or vaccinations. Together with CD45RO+ cells, CCR7-negative CD45RA+ TemRA cells were included in CD8 memory.

The chain uses TRBV11-3 and TRBJ2-1; tentatively, D is TRBD1 (6 bases). The material sequenced was memory CD8+ T cells sorted from blood. The subset was: CD45RO+ cells pooled with CCR7-negative TemRA cells. The receptor was isolated from a man between 25 and 39 years old in good health. As DNA, the CDR3 is TGTGCCAGCAGCTTGAGTCGGTGGGACACGGAATACAATGAGCAGTTCTTC. Translating gives CASSLSRWDTEYNEQFF. The variable domain in full, with the rest retrieved from reference TRBV11-3 and TRBJ2-1, is EAGVVQSPRYKIIEKKQPVAFWCNPISGHNTLYWYLQNLGQGPELLIRYENEEAVDDSQLPKDRFSAERLKGVDSTLKIQPAELGDSAVYLCASSLSRWDTEYNEQFFGPGTRLTVL.